One sample yielded the 20 T cell receptor beta chains listed below, sequenced in a study of T cells in localized non-small cell lung cancer. Sequenced by immunoSEQ multiplex PCR; TCRdb stores in-frame clones only, minus some. Among about 78,000 clones listed, roughly 81% were seen once. The sequences come from peripheral blood, collected before any cancer treatment. The receptors originated from a man aged 40 to 70 with stage I lung adenocarcinoma.

V usage is TRBV11-2 and J usage is TRBJ2-1; tentatively, D is TRBD1 or TRBD2 (5 bases each). This CDR3 comprises 16 residues. The germline V and J ends were trimmed by 2 bases and 13 bases, with 24 bases remaining between them. Germline CDR1 is SGHAT and CDR2 is FQNNGV. The CDR3 sequence is CASSLISGGKGREQFF. CDR3 nucleotides: TGTGCCAGCAGCTTAATAAGCGGCGGTAAAGGCAGGGAACAGTTCTTC. The whole variable domain, filled in from reference TRBV11-2 and TRBJ2-1, reads EAGVAQSPRYKIIEKRQSVAFWCNPISGHATLYWYQQILGQGPKLLIQFQNNGVVDDSQLPKDRFSAERLKGVDSTLKIQPAKLEDSAVYLCASSLISGGKGREQFFGPGTRLTVL.

The J gene is TRBJ1-3, the V gene TRBV27; D possibly corresponds to TRBD1 (6 bases). The V end lost 7 bases, the J end lost 1 base, and 20 bases lay between the germline ends. The germline CDR1 and CDR2 sequences are MNHEY and SMNVEV (reference sequence). The CDR3 spans 17 residues. The CDR3 DNA reads as TGTGCCAGCATGGGCGGGTGGGGGCCCGGGTCTGGAAACACCATATATTTT. This codes for CASMGGWGPGSGNTIYF.

J is TRBJ1-2 and V is TRBV6-5; D may be TRBD1 (6 bases). The CDR3 has 14 residues. In germline, CDR1 is MNHEY, CDR2 SVGAGI. V was pared by 5 bases and J by 1 base, with 11 bases between. In DNA form, the CDR3 reads TGTGCCAGCAGTCGCCCAGGGGTTAACTATGGCTACACCTTC. It encodes CASSRPGVNYGYTF.

CDR3 protein: CASSLASITEAFF. CDR3 coding DNA: TGTGCCAGCAGTTTGGCTTCGATCACTGAAGCTTTCTTT. The chain recombines TRBV27 with TRBJ1-1; D gene uncertain. The CDR3 sequence is 13 residues long. Per germline, CDR1 MNHEY and CDR2 SMNVEV (reference sequence). V lost 3 bases and J lost 4, with 9 bases in between.

V and J are TRBV28 and TRBJ2-5; 8 bases line up with TRBD2. The CDR3 consists of 13 residues. From germline, CDR1 is MDHEN and CDR2 SYDVKM. V gave up 7 bases and J gave up 7 bases; unmatched junction bases: 8. The CDR3 DNA reads as TGTGCCAGCACAGGGACCGCGGGGGGGACCCAGTACTTC. Protein: CASTGTAGGTQYF.

The V gene is TRBV7-6, the J gene TRBJ2-5, with D uncertain. The length of the CDR3 is 13 residues. CDR1 is SGHVS, CDR2 FNYEAQ, per germline. The V and J ends lost 2 bases and 3 bases respectively, with 7 bases between them. For the CDR3, the DNA is TGTGCCAGCAGCTTAATTTGGAAAGAGACCCAGTACTTC. This sequence encodes CASSLIWKETQYF.

This chain connects TRBV6-5 to TRBJ2-7; D is unclear. The V gene's germline CDR1 is MNHEY and CDR2 SVGAGI. This CDR3 comprises 13 residues. V lost 5 bases and J 6 bases, leaving 14 bases between the germline ends. The CDR3 DNA is TGTGCCAGCAGTCTCGACCCCTCCACCGAGCAGTACTTC. Translation: CASSLDPSTEQYF.

This rearrangement joins TRBV19 to TRBJ1-4, with D maybe TRBD1 (5 bases). Germline V CDR1 and CDR2: LNHDA, SQIVND (reference sequence). The ends were cut back, 7 bases at V and 8 bases at J, with 17 bases in the middle. The CDR3 has 14 residues. The CDR3: CASIAAGTGEKLFF. DNA for the CDR3: TGTGCCAGTATCGCCGCCGGGACCGGAGAAAAACTGTTTTTT.

The chain is built from TRBV27 and TRBJ1-2; D possibly corresponds to TRBD1 (6 bases). V lost 2 bases, J lost 5 bases, and 18 bases lay in between. CDR1 and CDR2 from the germline V gene are MNHEY and SMNVEV (reference sequence). This CDR3 has 16 residues. This CDR3 reads CASSLRGAQGSYGYTF. The CDR3 region has the DNA TGTGCCAGCAGTTTAAGGGGAGCACAGGGATCGTATGGCTACACCTTC.

This chain links TRBV18 with TRBJ2-4; the D call may be TRBD1 or TRBD2 (5 bases each). This CDR3 has 14 amino acids. V lost 3 bases and J 5 bases, leaving 11 bases between the germline ends. The germline V gene has CDR1 KGHSH and CDR2 LQKENI. CDR3 nucleotide sequence: TGTGCCAGCTCACCCAATAGGGGAGAAAACATTCAGTACTTC. It specifies CASSPNRGENIQYF.

The chain combines TRBV6-5 with TRBJ2-7, with 12 nucleotides matching TRBD2. Germline V gene data show CDR1 as MNHEY and CDR2 as SVGAGI. With 4 bases clipped from V and 5 bases from J, the junction kept 3 bases outside the gene matches. CDR3 length: 14 amino acids. CDR3: CASSWTSGTHEQYF. The DNA of the CDR3 is TGTGCCAGCAGTTGGACTAGCGGGACACACGAGCAGTACTTC.

V usage is TRBV2 and J usage is TRBJ2-7; a possible D gene is TRBD1 (5 bases). With 4 bases removed from V and 6 bases from J, the gap between germline ends came to 10 bases. Germline CDR1 reads SNHLY; CDR2 reads FYNNEI. The CDR3 spans 12 residues. The CDR3 sequence is CASSGQFPEQYF. The CDR3 DNA follows: TGTGCCAGCAGTGGACAGTTCCCCGAGCAGTACTTC.

The gene calls are TRBV6-5 and TRBJ2-3; 7 bases agree with TRBD2. V lost 5 bases, J lost 1 base, and 6 bases stayed unmatched. This CDR3 contains 15 residues. Germline loops: CDR1 MNHEY, CDR2 SVGAGI. Here the CDR3 reads CASSDWGRGTDTQYF. In DNA form, the CDR3 reads TGTGCCAGCAGTGACTGGGGGAGGGGCACAGATACGCAGTATTTT.

The chain recombines TRBV9 with TRBJ2-7; weak D call: TRBD2 (6 bases). Looked up from germline, CDR1 is SGDLS and CDR2 is YYNGEE. This CDR3 is 14 amino acids long. V lost 3 bases and J 2 bases, leaving 12 bases between the germline ends. CDR3 sequence reads: CASSGGDSPYEQYF. The CDR3, as DNA: TGTGCCAGCAGCGGTGGGGACTCTCCCTACGAGCAGTACTTC.

This clone was observed once. J is TRBJ1-6 and V is TRBV5-1, with 10 bases matching TRBD1. Germline V CDR1 and CDR2: SGHRS, YFSETQ. This CDR3 region has 14 residues. V trimming: 4 bases; J trimming: 9 bases; junction bases outside the gene matches: 4. The CDR3 DNA is TGCGCCAGCAGCCTCGGACAGGGGGGTTCACCCCTCCACTTT. Protein: CASSLGQGGSPLHF.

The genes are TRBV2 and TRBJ1-4; D perhaps matches TRBD1 (5 bases). The CDR3 length is 16 residues. Trimming pared 0 bases from V and 2 bases from J, leaving 10 bases between. The germline gives CDR1 SNHLY, CDR2 FYNNEI. CDR3 sequence reads: CASSEALGGTNEKLFF. CDR3 nucleotides: TGTGCCAGCAGTGAAGCGCTTGGGGGTACTAATGAAAAACTGTTTTTT.

The chain joins TRBV30 to TRBJ2-1; 13 nucleotides line up with TRBD2. CDR1 GTSNPN and CDR2 SVGIG come from the germline V gene (reference sequence). Unmatched junction bases numbered 3, after V lost 0 bases and J lost 7 bases. The CDR3 spans 15 residues. CDR3 sequence (DNA): TGTGCCTGGAGTGTACTAGCGGGAGGGTTAAATGAGCAGTTCTTC. It is translated as CAWSVLAGGLNEQFF.

This chain connects TRBV6-5 to TRBJ1-2, with a tentative D call TRBD1 (5 bases). Germline values: CDR1 MNHEY, CDR2 SVGAGI. Trimming removed 10 bases at V and 7 bases at J, with 16 bases between. This CDR3 region has 12 residues. The CDR3 nucleotides read TGTGCCACCCTGGGAGGGGATTCTGGCTACACCTTC. Protein: CATLGGDSGYTF.

The V and J genes are TRBV7-8 and TRBJ2-7, with D unresolved. The CDR3 consists of 13 residues. V shed 1 base and J shed 4 bases, with 8 bases lying between them. The germline V gene has CDR1 SGHVS and CDR2 FQNEAQ. CDR3 region: CASSLVTQYEQYF. CDR3 sequence (DNA): TGTGCCAGCAGCTTAGTGACTCAATACGAGCAGTACTTC.

This clone was recorded a few times. The V call is TRBV4-1, the J call TRBJ2-5; 11 nucleotides match TRBD2. Per the germline V gene, CDR1 is MGHRA and CDR2 is YSYEKL. V shed 4 bases, J shed 5 bases, and the junction held 9 bases outside the gene matches. This CDR3 contains 16 residues. This CDR3 is CASSLTGTSGGETQYF. The DNA of the CDR3 is TGCGCCAGCAGCCTCACAGGGACTAGCGGCGGCGAGACCCAGTACTTC.